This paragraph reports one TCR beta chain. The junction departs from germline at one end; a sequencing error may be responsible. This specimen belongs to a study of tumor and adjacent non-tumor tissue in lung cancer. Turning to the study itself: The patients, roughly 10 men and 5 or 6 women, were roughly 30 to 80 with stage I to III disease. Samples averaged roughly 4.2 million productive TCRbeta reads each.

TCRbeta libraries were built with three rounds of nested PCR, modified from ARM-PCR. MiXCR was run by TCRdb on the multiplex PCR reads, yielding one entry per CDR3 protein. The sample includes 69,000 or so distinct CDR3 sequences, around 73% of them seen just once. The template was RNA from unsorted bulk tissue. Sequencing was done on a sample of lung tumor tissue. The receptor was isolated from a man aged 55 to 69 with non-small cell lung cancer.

Here the CDR3 reads CATSGQNNQEKQYF. Here the CDR3 DNA reads TGTGCCACAAGTGGACAAAACAATCAAGAGAAACAGTACTTC. The chain couples TRBV24-1 to TRBJ2-5, with D possibly TRBD1 on 5 matching bases. The CDR3 has 14 residues. Germline CDR1 is KGHDR and CDR2 is SFDVKD.